The sample holds a few counts of the clone carrying this T cell receptor (beta chain). The V gene lost 6 bases and the J gene lost 6 bases, with 20 bases spanning the gap. Germline loops: CDR1 DFQATT, CDR2 SNEGSKA (reference sequence). The length of the CDR3 is 14 residues. TCRdb passed the 5' RACE reads through MiXCR, listing each CDR3 protein once. The table lists over 250,000 distinct CDR3 sequences, approximately 4% of them singletons, with around 23% in the top ten. The record originates from a study of T cells after yellow fever vaccination. This chain joins TRBV20-1 and TRBJ2-5, with a tentative D call TRBD1 (5 bases). This specimen consisted of PBMCs, obtained 5 days after the yellow fever booster vaccination. The sequence was collected from a man between 18 and 35 years old who received the YFV17D yellow fever vaccine. This chain's CDR3 is CSAPIPGHVQTQYF. The CDR3 bases are TGCAGTGCCCCCATTCCCGGACATGTACAGACCCAGTACTTC.